This T cell receptor beta chain was retrieved from a study of Tregs in tolerant kidney transplant recipients (dated by TCRdb to about 2019). For context, the study as a whole: TCRbeta sequencing was used in the study to identify donor-specific regulatory T cells before combined kidney and bone marrow transplantation, and the identified cells were then tracked after transplant. TCRbeta repertoire sequencing was used in 3 healthy controls to compare several methods for expanding Tregs specific for an allogeneic donor. Broad study findings and their caveats: Because only a small number of patients were included, the study had limitations, and the results will need to be validated in larger populations as well as under other immunosuppression protocols. The most biologically relevant and donor-specific TCRbeta repertoire appeared to be identified by expanding Tregs with activated donor B cells. Although technical replication error seemed to be minimal, the question of biological reproducibility was not addressed directly.

Unstimulated Tregs (CD4+CD25+CD127-), CD4+ non-Tregs (CD4+CD25-), CD4 and CD8 cells were FACS-sorted from thawed PBMCs. Blood from healthy controls was obtained either as purchased buffy coats or from healthy volunteers. Healthy control blood was separated into PBMCs by Ficoll density gradient and cryopreserved, and patient PBMCs were collected both before and after transplant. CDR1 MNHNS and CDR2 SASEGT were looked up in the germline V gene. The CDR3 goes from the cysteine to the phenylalanine over 17 residues. The kept DNA is CDR3 alone, 51 bases in frame from the first base. Between the V and J ends, shortened by 2 bases and 5 bases respectively, the junction contains 21 bases. For TCRbeta CDR3 sequencing, genomic DNA was extracted from sorted cells using the QIAGEN DNeasy Blood and Tissue Kit. Through immunoSEQ, high-throughput TCRbeta CDR3 sequencing was done commercially, including PCR amplification with internal controls and bias correction. Under the source paper's analysis protocol: Unique productive TCRbeta sequences were defined by CDR3 nucleotide sequence where primers matched, and otherwise by CDR3 amino acid sequence together with Vbeta and Jbeta genes. To correct sorting error, sequences shared between sorted populations at a frequency ratio of 2:1 or less were removed; the rest were assigned to the higher population. A sequence was defined as donor-reactive if the sequence was expanded at least 5-fold in CFSE-low cells compared with unstimulated cells and had a frequency of at least 0.01% in CFSE-low cells. Repertoire divergence was quantified by Jensen-Shannon divergence calculated from the top 100 TCRbeta sequences ranked by frequency. For samples with multiple sequencing runs, sorting error was corrected in each run separately before the runs were combined. Drawn from immuneACCESS, this table holds only the in-frame rearrangements with V and J called that TCRdb kept. Clones are partly lost; checked studies trace under half to an unresolved V gene and leave the rest unexplained. That table gives V, J and clone size, and the DNA gave D and trimming. This sample comprises 200,000 to 300,000 clones, about 80% of them detected only once. Clones ranked in the top ten supply around 0.64% of the sample.

As concerns this clone: The clone's antigen remains unknown. No base-level quality is on record; no much larger clone is a single base apart.

Here the chain combines TRBV6-1 and TRBJ1-2, with a tentative D gene TRBD1 over 6 matching bases. Specimen: CD4+ T cells from blood. This clonotype was sampled from a human donor in good health. The DNA sequence is given as TGTGCCAGCAGTGAACAGGCAGGGGTCCCGGGAGGTTATGGCTACACCTTC. This is translated as CASSEQAGVPGGYGYTF.